What follows is one T cell receptor (beta chain) and its context. Its antigen is unidentified. The germline V gene encodes CDR1 MGHRA and CDR2 YSYEKL. This CDR3 region has 14 residues. V dropped 1 base and J dropped 9 bases, with 10 bases sitting between them. These data come from a study of T cell responses to AZD1222 COVID-19 vaccine. As for the study in general: Analyses pooled second doses at about 4 or about 12 weeks. Overall study results and limits: Nearly half of spike-specific TCRs reportedly target unmutated variant regions. Two AZD1222 administrations were followed by greater Spike-specific TCR breadth and depth.

The protocol was immunoSEQ multiplex PCR, while the TCRdb copy is restricted to in-frame clones and leaves out a portion. The repertoire holds 100,000 or so clones, 70% to 90% seen once, with around 3.1% in the top ten. Sequenced here: peripheral blood, sampled on day 0 of AZD1222 vaccination. The source is an adult in good health. The V call is TRBV4-1, the J call TRBJ1-6, with no clear D. CDR3 coding DNA: TGCGCCAGCAGCCAAGGGGCGGGAGGTTCACCCCTCCACTTT. Translating gives CASSQGAGGSPLHF.